This TCR beta chain was profiled in a study of T cell responses to AZD1222 COVID-19 vaccine (dated by TCRdb to about 2021). Background on the whole study: Because spike-specific TCR depth and breadth did not differ between the two schedules, AZD1222 recipients who got a second dose at roughly 4 weeks were pooled with those who got a second dose at roughly 12 weeks. Trial participants were enrolled into age subgroups of 18-55, 56-69 and 70-plus years, which contained around 140, 26 and 57 TCR-sequenced participants, respectively. TCR sequencing covered fewer than 250 trial participants: roughly 200 given two doses of AZD1222 and 26 given two doses of MenACWY control vaccine. Summary of the overall study and its limitations: Participants were mostly white British and included more females than males, and it was suggested by the authors that clonal diversity may have been underestimated. A significant rise in spike-specific TCR breadth and depth was observed after two AZD1222 doses relative to day 0 and relative to MenACWY recipients. Conclusions about previously exposed vaccinees were limited because only a handful of AZD1222 recipients were SARS-CoV-2 seropositive at baseline. In the small 56-69-year group, the increase in depth fell short of significance, most likely because of low power. Nearly half of unique spike-specific TCRs reportedly recognized epitopes outside regions mutated in the B.1.351 and B.1.1.7 variants. No day 14 peak-response samples were available, so repertoires were characterized only after the peak T cell response. The whole spike protein was spanned by vaccine-associated CD4 TCRs, and dominant responses were seen in regions 160-218 and 743-854.

Per the publication, the time point label means: baseline before first vaccination. The vaccinee samples were drawn from two UK trials, COV001 and COV002, one of which was a single-blind randomized controlled phase 2/3 trial testing AZD1222 (ChAdOx1 nCoV-19) in healthy adults. For TCRbeta chain sequencing, PBMC samples from trial participants were taken at day 0 and at day 28 after the second dose. The germline V end is reduced by 5 bases and the J end by 4 bases; junction bases left unmatched: 10. Including the terminal cysteine and phenylalanine, the CDR3 comprises 15 residues. Only the CDR3 DNA stays, 45 bases, in frame from base 1. CDR1 and CDR2 were assigned from the germline V gene (reference sequence) as SEHNR and FQNEAQ. Comment on this clone: There is no known antigen for this receptor. No much larger clone is present one base from it, and per-base qualities are unavailable.

The CDR3 regions of human TCRbeta chains were analyzed by immunosequencing. As for the authors' bioinformatics: Repertoire TCRs were checked for matches against a reference library of SARS-CoV-2-specific TCRs that had been generated using the MIRA antigen-specificity platform. Breadth was defined as the fraction of unique TCRs that were SARS-CoV-2-associated, and depth was defined as the fraction of total T cells that were SARS-CoV-2-associated. Using the MIRA data, each spike-specific TCR was mapped to the spike region that the TCR reacts to and placed in a CD4 or CD8 class. Log10-transformed breadth and depth values were compared by one-way ANOVA with Sidak's multiple comparisons tests. TCRdb stores this immuneACCESS table with in-frame sequences only. Part of the clones is absent; in the studies checked, under half of the shortfall reflects unresolved V genes, and no reason is known for the rest. The DNA was the basis for D and trimming; V, J and clone size are from that table. This sample comprises 68,000 or so clones, around 80% of them detected only once. The ten largest clones represent about 12% of the sample.

Recombination linked TRBV7-9 to TRBJ1-2, with TRBD1 identical over 7 junction bases. This receptor was identified in an adult in good health. The sequencing here drew on peripheral blood, taken on day 0 of AZD1222 vaccination. The CDR3 protein sequence reads: CASSQVSQGTYGYTF. The DNA reads TGTGCCAGCAGCCAAGTATCACAGGGGACCTATGGCTACACCTTC. With the portions outside the CDR3 filled from the reference TRBV7-9 and TRBJ1-2 genes, the complete variable region becomes DTGVSQNPRHKITKRGQNVTFRCDPISEHNRLYWYRQTLGQGPEFLTYFQNEAQLEKSRLLSDRFSAERPKGSFSTLEIQRTEQGDSAMYLCASSQVSQGTYGYTFGSGTRLTVV.